One and the same sample provided the 9 T cell receptor beta chains below, sequenced in a study of OX40 agonist ivuxolimab in advanced cancers. The assay was immunoSEQ multiplex PCR, and TCRdb's table has in-frame clones only and misses some. The table lists about 67,000 clones, more than 75% of them singletons. This specimen consisted of CD4+ or CD8+ T cells sorted from blood, obtained in a trial of the OX40 agonist ivuxolimab. The receptor source for this set is an adult with an advanced solid tumor such as melanoma, head and neck, liver or kidney cancer.

The rearrangement links TRBV28 to TRBJ1-1; D possibly corresponds to TRBD1 (6 bases). Germline CDR1 reads MDHEN; CDR2 reads SYDVKM. Trimming cost V 3 bases and J 8 bases, with 16 bases left between them. CDR3 size: 14 residues. The CDR3, as DNA: TGTGCCAGCAGTTTCCGGAGGGGGGGCAAAGAAGCTTTCTTT. Residues: CASSFRRGGKEAFF.

The rearrangement uses TRBV19 and TRBJ2-3; D is unclear. Trimming removed 3 bases at V and 2 bases at J, with 6 bases between. This CDR3 comprises 13 residues. Germline assignment: CDR1 LNHDA and CDR2 SQIVND (reference sequence). CDR3 bases: TGTGCCAGTAGTATGAGGAACACAGATACGCAGTATTTT. Residues: CASSMRNTDTQYF.

This clone is medium-sized in the sample. The rearrangement joins TRBV30 to TRBJ2-7, with D tentatively TRBD1 or TRBD2 (6 bases each). This CDR3 is 14 amino acids long. Germline V gene lookup returns CDR1 GTSNPN and CDR2 SVGIG (reference sequence). Deletions cut 6 bases from V and 4 bases from J, with 19 bases between. The CDR3 DNA reads TGTGCCTGCCTTCAACTGGGGGGCCAGTACGAGCAGTACTTC. This codes for CACLQLGGQYEQYF.

The chain recombines TRBV5-1 with TRBJ1-1; maybe TRBD1 (5 bases). The CDR3 length is 15 residues. The germline V and J ends were trimmed by 0 bases and 4 bases, with 13 bases remaining between them. Germline-derived CDR1 and CDR2 are SGHRS and YFSETQ. DNA of the CDR3: TGCGCCAGCAGCTTGGACGGGACGTCCGGCACTGAAGCTTTCTTT. It is translated as CASSLDGTSGTEAFF.

This clone was seen only a few times. The rearrangement links TRBV19 to TRBJ2-3; 9 nucleotides align to TRBD2. Germline-derived CDR1 and CDR2 are LNHDA and SQIVND (reference sequence). The CDR3 contains 15 residues. V dropped 4 bases and J dropped 1; count of bases not matched to a gene: 3. Here the CDR3 reads CASSTKREGTDTQYF. The CDR3 DNA reads TGTGCCAGTAGTACAAAGCGGGAGGGCACAGATACGCAGTATTTT. Looking up the rest from reference TRBV19 and TRBJ2-3 gives the full variable domain: DGGITQSPKYLFRKEGQNVTLSCEQNLNHDAMYWYRQDPGQGLRLIYYSQIVNDFQKGDIAEGYSVSREKKESFPLTVTSAQKNPTAFYLCASSTKREGTDTQYFGPGTRLTVL.

V is TRBV19 and J is TRBJ2-3, with unresolved D. V lost 1 base, J lost 6 bases, and 8 bases lay in between. Germline V gives CDR1 LNHDA, CDR2 SQIVND (reference sequence). This CDR3 contains 13 residues. The CDR3 sequence: CASSIGVSDTQYF. DNA for the CDR3: TGTGCCAGTAGTATAGGGGTATCTGATACGCAGTATTTT. The complete variable domain, with remaining parts taken from reference TRBV19 and TRBJ2-3, reads DGGITQSPKYLFRKEGQNVTLSCEQNLNHDAMYWYRQDPGQGLRLIYYSQIVNDFQKGDIAEGYSVSREKKESFPLTVTSAQKNPTAFYLCASSIGVSDTQYFGPGTRLTVL.

This chain joins TRBV6-5 and TRBJ2-3; 10 bases match TRBD2. Germline CDR1 and CDR2: MNHEY and SVGAGI. The CDR3 length is 15 residues. V lost 4 bases and J lost 7; bases outside the gene matches: 8. The CDR3 loop is CASSWSGRAQYTQYF. The DNA of the CDR3 is TGTGCCAGCAGTTGGAGCGGGAGGGCCCAATATACGCAGTATTTT.

J is TRBJ2-7 and V is TRBV2; 15 bases are a match to TRBD2. The V and J ends lost 6 bases and 3 bases, in that order; junction bases with no gene match: 6. Germline loops: CDR1 SNHLY, CDR2 FYNNEI. This CDR3 comprises 16 residues. CDR3 in DNA: TGTGCCAGCAGGAAAGGGACTAGCGGGAGGTACTACGAGCAGTACTTC. This codes for CASRKGTSGRYYEQYF.

V is TRBV7-2 and J is TRBJ1-1, with D tentatively TRBD1 (5 bases). CDR3 length: 14 amino acids. Germline V gives CDR1 SGHTA, CDR2 FQGNSA. Trimming took 1 base from V and 4 from J, leaving 10 bases between them. CDR3 sequence reads: CASSLDRLVTEAFF. Written as DNA, the CDR3 is TGTGCCAGCAGCTTAGACAGGTTGGTCACTGAAGCTTTCTTT.